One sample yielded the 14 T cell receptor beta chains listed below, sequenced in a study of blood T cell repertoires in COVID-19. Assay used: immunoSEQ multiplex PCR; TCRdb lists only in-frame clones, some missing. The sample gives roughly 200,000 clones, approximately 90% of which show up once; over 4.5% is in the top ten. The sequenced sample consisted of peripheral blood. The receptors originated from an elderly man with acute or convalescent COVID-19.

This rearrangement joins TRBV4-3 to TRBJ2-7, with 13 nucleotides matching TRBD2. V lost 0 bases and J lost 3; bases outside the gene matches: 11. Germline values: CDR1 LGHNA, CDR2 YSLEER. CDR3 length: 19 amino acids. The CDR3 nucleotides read TGCGCCAGCAGCCAAGATGGGGAGACTAGCGGGAGGATGGGCTACGAGCAGTACGTC. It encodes CASSQDGETSGRMGYEQYV.

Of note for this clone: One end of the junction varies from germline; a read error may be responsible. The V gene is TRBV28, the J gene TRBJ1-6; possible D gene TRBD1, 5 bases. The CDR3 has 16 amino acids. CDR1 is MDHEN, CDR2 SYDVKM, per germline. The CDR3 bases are TGTGCCAGCAGTTTGGGGGGGGACGGAGATAATTCACTCCTCCACTTT. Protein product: CASSLGGDGDNSLLHF.

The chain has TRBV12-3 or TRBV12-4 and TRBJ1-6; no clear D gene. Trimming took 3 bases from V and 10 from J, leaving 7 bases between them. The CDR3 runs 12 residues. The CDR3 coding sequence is TGTGCCAGCAGTTTCGGAGCATCACCCCTCCACTTT. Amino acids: CASSFGASPLHF.

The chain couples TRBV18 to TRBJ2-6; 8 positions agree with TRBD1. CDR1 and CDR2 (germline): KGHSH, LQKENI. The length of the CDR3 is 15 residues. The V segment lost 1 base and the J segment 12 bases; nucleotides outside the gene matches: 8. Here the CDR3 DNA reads TGTGCCAGCTCACCACGAGGACAGGGTCCGTTCGTCCTGACTTTC. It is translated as CASSPRGQGPFVLTF.

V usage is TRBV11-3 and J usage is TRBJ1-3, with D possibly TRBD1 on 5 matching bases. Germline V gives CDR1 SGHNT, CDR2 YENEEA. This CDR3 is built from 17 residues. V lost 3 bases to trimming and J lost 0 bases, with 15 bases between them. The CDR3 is CASSLEGRTNSGNTIYF. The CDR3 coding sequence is TGTGCCAGCAGCTTGGAGGGACGCACAAACTCTGGAAACACCATATATTTT.

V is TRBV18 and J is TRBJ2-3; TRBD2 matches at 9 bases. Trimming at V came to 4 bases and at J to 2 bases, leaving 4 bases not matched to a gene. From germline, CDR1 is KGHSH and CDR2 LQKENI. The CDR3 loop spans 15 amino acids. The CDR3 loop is CASSRLAVPTDTQYF. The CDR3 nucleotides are TGTGCCAGCTCACGACTAGCGGTCCCCACAGATACGCAGTATTTT.

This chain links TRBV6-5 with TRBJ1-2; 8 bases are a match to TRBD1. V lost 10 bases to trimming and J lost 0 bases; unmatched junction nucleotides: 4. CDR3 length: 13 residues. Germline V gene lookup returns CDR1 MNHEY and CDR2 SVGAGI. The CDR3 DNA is TGTGCCACTAGGACAGGGTCTAACTATGGCTACACCTTC. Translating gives CATRTGSNYGYTF.

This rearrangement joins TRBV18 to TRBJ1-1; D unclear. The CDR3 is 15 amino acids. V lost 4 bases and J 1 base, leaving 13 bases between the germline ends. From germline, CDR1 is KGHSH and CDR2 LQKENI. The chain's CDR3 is CASSLGPGKNTEAFF. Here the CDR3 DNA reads TGTGCCAGCTCACTCGGGCCGGGAAAGAACACTGAAGCTTTCTTT.

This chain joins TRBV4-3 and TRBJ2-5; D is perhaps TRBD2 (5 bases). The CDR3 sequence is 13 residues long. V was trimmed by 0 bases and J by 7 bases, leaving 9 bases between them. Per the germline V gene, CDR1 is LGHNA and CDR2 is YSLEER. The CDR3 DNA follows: TGCGCCAGCAGCCAAGAACCAGGAGGGACCCAGTACTTC. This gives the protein CASSQEPGGTQYF.

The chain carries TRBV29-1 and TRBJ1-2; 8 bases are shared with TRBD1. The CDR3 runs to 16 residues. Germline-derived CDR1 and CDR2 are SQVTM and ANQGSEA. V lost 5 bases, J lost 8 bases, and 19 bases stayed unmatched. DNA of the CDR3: TGCAGCGTTTACGAATGGGAGCCTGACAGGGGATACGGCTACACCTTC. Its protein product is CSVYEWEPDRGYGYTF.

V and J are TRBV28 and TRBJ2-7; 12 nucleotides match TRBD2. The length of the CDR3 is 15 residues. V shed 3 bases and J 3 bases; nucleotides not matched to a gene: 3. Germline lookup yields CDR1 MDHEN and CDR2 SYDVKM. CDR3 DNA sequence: TGTGCCAGCAGTTTCCAGACTAGCGGGAGCTACGAGCAGTACTTC. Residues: CASSFQTSGSYEQYF.

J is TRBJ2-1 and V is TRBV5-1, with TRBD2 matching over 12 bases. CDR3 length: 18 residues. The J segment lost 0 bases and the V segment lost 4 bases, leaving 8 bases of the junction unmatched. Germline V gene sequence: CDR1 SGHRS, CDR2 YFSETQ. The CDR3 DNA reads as TGCGCCAGCAGCCGGGGACTAGCGGGTATGAGCTCCTACAATGAGCAGTTCTTC. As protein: CASSRGLAGMSSYNEQFF.

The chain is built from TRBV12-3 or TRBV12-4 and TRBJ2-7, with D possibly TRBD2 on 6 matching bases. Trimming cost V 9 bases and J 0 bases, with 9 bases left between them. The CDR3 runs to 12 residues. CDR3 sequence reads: CASGTYSYEQYF. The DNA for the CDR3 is TGTGCCAGTGGGACTTACTCCTACGAGCAGTACTTC.

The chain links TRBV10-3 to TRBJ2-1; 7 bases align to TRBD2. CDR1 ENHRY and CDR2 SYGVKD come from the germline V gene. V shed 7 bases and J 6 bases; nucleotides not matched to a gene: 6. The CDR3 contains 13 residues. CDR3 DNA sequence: TGTGCCATCAAGGGAACTAGCGCCAATGAGCAGTTCTTC. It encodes CAIKGTSANEQFF.